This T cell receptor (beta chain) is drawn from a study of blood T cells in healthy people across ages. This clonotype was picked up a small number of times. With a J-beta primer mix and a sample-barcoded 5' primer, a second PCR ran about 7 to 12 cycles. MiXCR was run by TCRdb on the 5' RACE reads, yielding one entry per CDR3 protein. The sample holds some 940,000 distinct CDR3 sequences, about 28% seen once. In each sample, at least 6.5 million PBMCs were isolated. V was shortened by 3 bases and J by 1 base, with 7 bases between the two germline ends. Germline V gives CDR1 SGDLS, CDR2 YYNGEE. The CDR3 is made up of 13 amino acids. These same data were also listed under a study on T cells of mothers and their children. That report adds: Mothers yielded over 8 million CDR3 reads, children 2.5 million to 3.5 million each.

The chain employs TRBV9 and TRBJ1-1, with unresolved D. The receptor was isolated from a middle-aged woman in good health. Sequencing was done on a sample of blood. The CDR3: CASSELTNTEAFF. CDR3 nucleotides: TGTGCCAGCAGCGAGCTGACGAACACTGAAGCTTTCTTT.